Below are 15 T cell receptor beta chains sequenced from a single sample in a study of response to subunit inactivated influenza vaccine. TCRdb itself ran the RT-PCR reads through MiXCR, one entry per CDR3 protein. The profile shows roughly 620,000 distinct CDR3 sequences, about 11% of them singletons. In addition, the sample was reused for a study of T cells expressing NK-cell markers. That study adds: Scientists made TCR beta cDNA using 5'RACE template switching with UMIs.

The sequencing used PBMCs from blood, collected on the day of vaccination. These receptors all come from a middle-aged man who received an inactivated influenza vaccine.

This clonotype was observed at least ten times. The J gene is TRBJ2-7, the V gene TRBV14; unclear D gene. V lost 2 bases and J 0 bases, leaving 11 bases between the germline ends. Looked up from germline, CDR1 is SGHDN and CDR2 is FVKESK. The CDR3 consists of 15 residues. The CDR3, as DNA: TGTGCCAGCAGCCAATTTGTTTCAATCTCCTACGAGCAGTACTTC. Its translation: CASSQFVSISYEQYF.

This clonotype was picked up a small number of times. The chain combines TRBV4-3 with TRBJ2-7; 8 bases are shared with TRBD1. Trimming cost V 1 base and J 3 bases; bases outside gene matches: 11. The CDR3 sequence is 17 residues long. The germline gives CDR1 LGHNA, CDR2 YSLEER. CDR3 in DNA: TGCGCCAGCAGCCAAGGATGGGACCGGACAGGGTACTACGAGCAGTACTTC. The encoded protein is CASSQGWDRTGYYEQYF.

The rearrangement joins TRBV19 to TRBJ1-5; 7 bases fit TRBD1. V shed 5 bases, J shed 1 base, and the junction held 14 bases outside the gene matches. CDR1 is LNHDA, CDR2 SQIVND, per germline (reference sequence). CDR3 length: 18 residues. CDR3 sequence (DNA): TGTGCCAGTAGTGCCCACTGGGACAGCCCGGAAAGCAATCAGCCCCAGCATTTT. Protein product: CASSAHWDSPESNQPQHF.

This clonotype occurred many times. CDR3 in amino acids: CASSSGVIMEQFF. CDR3 nucleotide sequence: TGTGCCAGCAGCTCCGGCGTGATAATGGAGCAGTTCTTC. The J gene is TRBJ2-1, the V gene TRBV7-8; D not certain. CDR1 is SGHVS, CDR2 FQNEAQ, per germline. This CDR3 has 13 residues. Trimming took 4 bases from V and 10 from J, leaving 14 bases between them.

The chain recombines TRBV7-8 with TRBJ2-2, with D unresolved. The CDR3 covers 15 residues. Germline assignment: CDR1 SGHVS and CDR2 FQNEAQ. V lost 5 bases and J 1 base, leaving 11 bases between the germline ends. The CDR3 region has the DNA TGTGCCAGCAGCCCAATTGGGCGGAACACCGGGGAGCTGTTTTTT. Its translation is CASSPIGRNTGELFF. Full variable domain (missing parts from reference TRBV7-8 and TRBJ2-2): GAGVSQSPRYKVAKRGQDVALRCDPISGHVSLFWYQQALGQGPEFLTYFQNEAQLDKSGLPSDRFFAERPEGSVSTLKIQRTQQEDSAVYLCASSPIGRNTGELFFGEGSRLTVL.

This clonotype turned up a few times. This chain joins TRBV7-2 and TRBJ1-3; D gene unclear. Deletions cut 2 bases from V and 11 bases from J, with 10 bases between. Germline V gene data show CDR1 as SGHTA and CDR2 as FQGNSA. CDR3 length: 12 amino acids. The CDR3 nucleotides read TGTGCCAGCAGCTTACCCGTAGGTCCCATATATTTT. Residues: CASSLPVGPIYF. The variable domain in full, with the rest retrieved from reference TRBV7-2 and TRBJ1-3, is GAGVSQSPSNKVTEKGKDVELRCDPISGHTALYWYRQSLGQGLEFLIYFQGNSAPDKSGLPSDRFSAERTGGSVSTLTIQRTQQEDSAVYLCASSLPVGPIYFGEGSWLTVV.

This clonotype was counted between two and nine times. The chain links TRBV5-1 to TRBJ2-3; possibly TRBD1 for D (5 bases). V was pared by 2 bases and J by 6 bases, with 19 bases between. Per the germline V gene, CDR1 is SGHRS and CDR2 is YFSETQ. The CDR3 is 16 amino acids. The CDR3 sequence is CASSFMPGYRADTQYF. The CDR3 bases are TGCGCCAGCAGCTTCATGCCAGGGTACCGGGCTGATACGCAGTATTTT.

This clonotype was seen a few times. The gene calls are TRBV4-2 and TRBJ1-2, with D perhaps matching TRBD1 (5 bases). V lost 2 bases, J lost 8 bases, and 15 bases lay in between. Germline V gives CDR1 LGHNA, CDR2 YNFKEQ. The CDR3 length is 14 residues. CDR3: CASSQFGGAEGYTF. In DNA, the CDR3 is TGTGCCAGCAGCCAATTTGGCGGGGCAGAGGGCTACACCTTC.

The sample holds many counts of this clonotype. The chain carries TRBV9 and TRBJ2-3; 10 bases are a match to TRBD2. J gave up 5 bases and V 4 bases, and 13 bases lay outside the gene matches. Germline V gene sequence: CDR1 SGDLS, CDR2 YYNGEE. The CDR3 contains 17 residues. In DNA form, the CDR3 reads TGTGCCAGCAGCTCCCGGCTAGCGGGAGTATTAGGAGATACGCAGTATTTT. Protein sequence: CASSSRLAGVLGDTQYF.

In its sample, this clonotype was seen many times. J is TRBJ1-5 and V is TRBV20-1; a weak D match, TRBD1 (6 bases). Germline assignment: CDR1 DFQATT and CDR2 SNEGSKA (reference sequence). The germline V and J ends were trimmed by 3 bases and 5 bases, with 11 bases remaining between them. The CDR3 covers 13 residues. The CDR3 DNA follows: TGCAGTGCTAGTAGCGGGGGCGATCAGCCCCAGCATTTT. Its protein is CSASSGGDQPQHF.

This clonotype has only a few counts. The V call is TRBV7-2, the J call TRBJ2-3, with 7 bases lining up with TRBD1. Unmatched junction bases numbered 5, after V lost 3 bases and J lost 5 bases. The germline gives CDR1 SGHTA, CDR2 FQGNSA. The CDR3 sequence is 14 residues long. The CDR3 DNA sequence: TGTGCCAGCAGCTTGAGGGGGCGCGTAGATACGCAGTATTTT. Residues: CASSLRGRVDTQYF. Full variable domain (rest looked up from reference TRBV7-2 and TRBJ2-3): GAGVSQSPSNKVTEKGKDVELRCDPISGHTALYWYRQSLGQGLEFLIYFQGNSAPDKSGLPSDRFSAERTGGSVSTLTIQRTQQEDSAVYLCASSLRGRVDTQYFGPGTRLTVL.

There are a few counts of this clonotype. V gene TRBV4-3 combines with J gene TRBJ2-5, with D maybe TRBD1 (8 bases). This CDR3 contains 16 residues. V was cut by 1 base and J by 5 bases, with 17 bases left in between. Germline CDR1 is LGHNA and CDR2 is YSLEER. DNA for the CDR3: TGCGCCAGCAGCCAAGCTCGACTAGCAGGGGGCGAGACCCAGTACTTC. This sequence encodes CASSQARLAGGETQYF.

This clonotype occurred a few times. The J gene is TRBJ2-1, the V gene TRBV20-1; no clear D. There are 16 residues in the CDR3. Germline-derived CDR1 and CDR2 are DFQATT and SNEGSKA (reference sequence). The germline V and J ends were trimmed by 0 bases and 4 bases, with 16 bases remaining between them. CDR3 loop: CSAREQPGKSYNEQFF. The CDR3 DNA reads TGCAGTGCTAGAGAACAGCCCGGAAAATCATACAATGAGCAGTTCTTC.

This clonotype was counted a few times. The chain couples TRBV15 to TRBJ2-3; D possibly uses TRBD1 or TRBD2 (6 bases each). The germline V and J ends were trimmed by 1 base and 9 bases, with 14 bases remaining between them. Germline V lookup: CDR1 LNHNV, CDR2 YYDKDF (reference sequence). The CDR3 loop spans 14 amino acids. CDR3 DNA: TGTGCCACCAGCAGAGGAGGGGGGCGCAAAACGCAGTATTTT. Amino acids: CATSRGGGRKTQYF.

The CDR3 coding sequence is TGTGCCACCAGCGGAGGACAGGGCGTTGGATATGGCTACACCTTC. Translating gives CATSGGQGVGYGYTF. The rearrangement joins TRBV15 to TRBJ1-2, with TRBD1 identical over 8 bases. The CDR3 loop spans 15 amino acids. V trimming: 5 bases; J trimming: 5 bases; junction bases outside the gene matches: 10. Germline CDR1 reads LNHNV; CDR2 reads YYDKDF (reference sequence).